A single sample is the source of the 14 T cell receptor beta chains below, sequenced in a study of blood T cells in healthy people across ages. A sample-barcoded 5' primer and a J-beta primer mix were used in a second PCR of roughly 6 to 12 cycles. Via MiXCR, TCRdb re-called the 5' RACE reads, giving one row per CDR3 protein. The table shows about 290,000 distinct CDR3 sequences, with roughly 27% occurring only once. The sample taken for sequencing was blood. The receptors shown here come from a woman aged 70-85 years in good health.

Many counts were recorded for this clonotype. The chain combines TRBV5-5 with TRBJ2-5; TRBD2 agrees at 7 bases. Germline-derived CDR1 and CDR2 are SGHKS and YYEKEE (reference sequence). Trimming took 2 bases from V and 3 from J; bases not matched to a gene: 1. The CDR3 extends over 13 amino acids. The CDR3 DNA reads TGTGCCAGCAGCTTTGGGGGGGAAGAGACCCAGTACTTC. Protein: CASSFGGEETQYF. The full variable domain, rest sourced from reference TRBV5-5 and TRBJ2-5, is DAGVTQSPTHLIKTRGQQVTLRCSPISGHKSVSWYQQVLGQGPQFIFQYYEKEERGRGNFPDRFSARQFPNYSSELNVNALLLGDSALYLCASSFGGEETQYFGPGTRLLVL.

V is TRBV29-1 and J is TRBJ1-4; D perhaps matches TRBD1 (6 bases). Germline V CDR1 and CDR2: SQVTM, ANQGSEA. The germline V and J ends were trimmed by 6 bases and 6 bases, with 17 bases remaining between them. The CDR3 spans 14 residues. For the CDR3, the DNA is TGCAGCGTCGGTGCGACAGGAAGTGATGAAAAACTGTTTTTT. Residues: CSVGATGSDEKLFF. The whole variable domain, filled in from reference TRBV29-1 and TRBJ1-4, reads SAVISQKPSRDICQRGTSLTIQCQVDSQVTMMFWYRQQPGQSLTLIATANQGSEATYESGFVIDKFPISRPNLTFSTLTVSNMSPEDSSIYLCSVGATGSDEKLFFGSGTQLSVL.

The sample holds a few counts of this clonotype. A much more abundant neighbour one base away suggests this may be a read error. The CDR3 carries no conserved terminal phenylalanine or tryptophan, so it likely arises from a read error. CDR3 sequence: CASSQAKETQYL. As DNA, the CDR3 is TGTGCCAGCAGCCAAGCGAAAGAGACCCAGTACCTC. The chain recombines TRBV3-1 with TRBJ2-5, with D hard to call. The CDR3 runs 12 residues. Germline assignment: CDR1 LGHDT and CDR2 YNNKEL (reference sequence). The ends were cut back, 1 base at V and 3 bases at J, with 3 bases in the middle.

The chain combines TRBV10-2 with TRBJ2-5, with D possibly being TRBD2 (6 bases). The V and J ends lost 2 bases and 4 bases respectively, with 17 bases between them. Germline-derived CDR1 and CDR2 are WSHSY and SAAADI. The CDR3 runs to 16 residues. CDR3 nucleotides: TGCGCCAGCAGTGAGGCCCGACTAGGCCCTCCAGAGACCCAGTACTTC. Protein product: CASSEARLGPPETQYF.

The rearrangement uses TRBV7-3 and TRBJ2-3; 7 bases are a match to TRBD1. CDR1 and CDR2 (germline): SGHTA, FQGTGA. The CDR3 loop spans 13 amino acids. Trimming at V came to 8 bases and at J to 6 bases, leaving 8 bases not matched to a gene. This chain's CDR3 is CASAKGAKDTQYF. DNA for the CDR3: TGTGCCAGCGCCAAGGGGGCAAAGGATACGCAGTATTTT. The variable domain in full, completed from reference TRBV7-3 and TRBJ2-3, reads GAGVSQTPSNKVTEKGKYVELRCDPISGHTALYWYRQSLGQGPEFLIYFQGTGAADDSGLPNDRFFAVRPEGSVSTLKIQRTERGDSAVYLCASAKGAKDTQYFGPGTRLTVL.

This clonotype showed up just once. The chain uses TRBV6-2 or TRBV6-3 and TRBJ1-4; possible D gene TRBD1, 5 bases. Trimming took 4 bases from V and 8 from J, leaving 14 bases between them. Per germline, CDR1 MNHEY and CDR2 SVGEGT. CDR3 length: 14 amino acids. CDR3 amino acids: CASSSPGATEKLFF. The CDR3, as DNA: TGTGCCAGCAGTTCACCCGGGGCGACCGAAAAACTGTTTTTT.

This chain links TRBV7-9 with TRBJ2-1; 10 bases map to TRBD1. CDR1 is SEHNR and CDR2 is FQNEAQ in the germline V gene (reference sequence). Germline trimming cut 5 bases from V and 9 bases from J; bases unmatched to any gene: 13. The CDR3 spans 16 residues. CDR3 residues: CASSDSDRGRLTEQFF. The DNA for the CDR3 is TGTGCCAGCAGCGACTCAGACAGGGGGCGCTTGACTGAGCAGTTCTTC. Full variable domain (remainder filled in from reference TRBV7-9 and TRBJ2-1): DTGVSQNPRHKITKRGQNVTFRCDPISEHNRLYWYRQTLGQGPEFLTYFQNEAQLEKSRLLSDRFSAERPKGSFSTLEIQRTEQGDSAMYLCASSDSDRGRLTEQFFGPGTRLTVL.

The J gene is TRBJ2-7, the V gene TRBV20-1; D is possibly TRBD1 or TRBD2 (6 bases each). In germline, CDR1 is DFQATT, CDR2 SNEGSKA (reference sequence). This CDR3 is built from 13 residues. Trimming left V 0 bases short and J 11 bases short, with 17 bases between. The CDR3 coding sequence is TGCAGTGCTAGAGATCTAGGGGGGAGCTGGGAGTACTTC. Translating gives CSARDLGGSWEYF.

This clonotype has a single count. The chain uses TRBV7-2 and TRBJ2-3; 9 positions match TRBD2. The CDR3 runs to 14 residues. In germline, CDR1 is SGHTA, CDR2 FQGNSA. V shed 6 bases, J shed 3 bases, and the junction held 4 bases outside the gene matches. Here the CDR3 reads CASRPSGATDTQYF. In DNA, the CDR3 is TGTGCCAGCAGACCTAGCGGGGCTACAGATACGCAGTATTTT.

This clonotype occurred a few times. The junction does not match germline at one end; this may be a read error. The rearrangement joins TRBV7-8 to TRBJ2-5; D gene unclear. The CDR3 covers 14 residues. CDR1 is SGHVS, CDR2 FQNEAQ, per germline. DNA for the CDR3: TGTGCCAGCGGCTTTTATGAGTCTCTAGAGACCCAGTACTTC. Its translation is CASGFYESLETQYF.

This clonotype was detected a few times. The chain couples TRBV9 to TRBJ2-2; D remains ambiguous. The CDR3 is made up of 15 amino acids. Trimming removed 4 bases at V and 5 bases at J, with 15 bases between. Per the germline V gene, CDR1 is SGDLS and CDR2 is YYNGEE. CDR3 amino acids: CASSPRVLETGELFF. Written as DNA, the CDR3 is TGTGCCAGCAGCCCAAGGGTGCTTGAGACCGGGGAGCTGTTTTTT. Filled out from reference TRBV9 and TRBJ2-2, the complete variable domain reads DSGVTQTPKHLITATGQRVTLRCSPRSGDLSVYWYQQSLDQGLQFLIQYYNGEERAKGNILERFSAQQFPDLHSELNLSSLELGDSALYFCASSPRVLETGELFFGEGSRLTVL.

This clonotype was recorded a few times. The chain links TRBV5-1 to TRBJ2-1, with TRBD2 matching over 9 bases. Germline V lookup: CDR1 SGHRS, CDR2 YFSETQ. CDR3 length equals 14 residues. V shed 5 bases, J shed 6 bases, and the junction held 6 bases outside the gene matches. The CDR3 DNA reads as TGCGCCAGCAGATCCGGGACTAGCAGCAATGAGCAGTTCTTC. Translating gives CASRSGTSSNEQFF.

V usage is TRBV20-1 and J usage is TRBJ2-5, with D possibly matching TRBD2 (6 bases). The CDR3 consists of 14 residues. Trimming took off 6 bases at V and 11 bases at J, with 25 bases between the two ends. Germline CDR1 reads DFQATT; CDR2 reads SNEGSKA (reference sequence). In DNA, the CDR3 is TGCAGTGCCAGCAAGCCGGGGGATCTGGGTGAGCAGTACTTC. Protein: CSASKPGDLGEQYF.

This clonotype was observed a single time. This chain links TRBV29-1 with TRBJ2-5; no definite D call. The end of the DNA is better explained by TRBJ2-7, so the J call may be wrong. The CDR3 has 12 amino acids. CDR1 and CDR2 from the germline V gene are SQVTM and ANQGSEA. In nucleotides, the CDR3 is TGCAGCGTTGAGATGGGCACCTACGAGCAGTACTTC. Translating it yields CSVEMGTYEQYF.